This T cell receptor (beta chain) is drawn from a study of blood T cell repertoires in COVID-19. Profiling relied on immunoSEQ multiplex PCR, and the TCRdb table lists in-frame clones only, not all of them. The sample lists about 55,000 clones, around 67% seen once, with about 14% in the top ten. This clone was detected ten times or more. V gave up 8 bases and J gave up 1 base, with 14 bases separating them. Germline assignment: CDR1 MGHRA and CDR2 YSYEKL. The CDR3 spans 15 residues. This TCR was sampled from a woman aged 65 to 85 with acute or convalescent COVID-19. This rearrangement joins TRBV4-1 to TRBJ2-2; maybe TRBD1 (6 bases). The sample consisted of peripheral blood. In DNA form, the CDR3 reads TGCGCCAGCCAGAAAGGACAGATGAACACCGGGGAGCTGTTTTTT. This sequence encodes CASQKGQMNTGELFF.